The entry below describes one T cell receptor (beta chain). The antigen is undetermined. The germline CDR1 and CDR2 sequences are MNHEY and SVGAGI. The CDR3 is 14 residues long. After removal of 5 bases from V and 3 bases from J, the junction contained 6 bases not matched to a gene. This sample is part of a study of cytomegalovirus exposure and HLA in healthy donors. Overall study findings and caveats: Reportedly, diagnosis of cytomegalovirus status by the classifier showed high specificity and sensitivity.

Libraries were prepared by immunoSEQ multiplex PCR; TCRdb keeps only in-frame clonotypes and omits some of them. Of 150,000 to 200,000 clones in the sample, roughly 85% are singletons; the top ten hold more than 15%. This chain connects TRBV6-5 to TRBJ1-1; TRBD1 matches at 7 bases. Sequenced material: PBMCs. The sequence was collected from a man aged 18 to 30 in good health and CMV-seropositive. CDR3 amino acids: CASSEQGKDTEAFF. The DNA of the CDR3 is TGTGCCAGCAGTGAACAGGGGAAGGACACTGAAGCTTTCTTT.